This entry lists 6 T cell receptor beta chains sequenced from one sample in a study of cytomegalovirus exposure and HLA in healthy donors (TCRdb year 2017). Library preparation used the immunoSEQ multiplex PCR assay. A mixture of 60 forward primers for TCR Vbeta segments and 13 reverse primers for TCR Jbeta segments was used in the multiplex PCR. As stored in TCRdb, this immuneACCESS dataset retains in-frame rearrangements with V and J assigned. A fraction of the clones does not appear; measured against another copy, unresolved V genes explain less than half of the discrepancy, and the remainder lacks a known reason. The sample data list 150,000 to 200,000 clones, and roughly 77% of these were observed just once. The top ten clones comprise less than 5.5% of the sample. The sample was PBMCs. These receptors all come from a male donor in good health and CMV-seronegative.

The J gene is TRBJ2-1, the V gene TRBV4-3, with D possibly being TRBD2 (5 bases). There are 19 residues in the CDR3. CDR1 is LGHNA, CDR2 YSLEER, per germline. V was pared by 7 bases and J by 0 bases, with 25 bases between. The CDR3: CASNPTLGRTTSSYNEQFF. The DNA of the CDR3 is TGCGCCAGCAACCCTACACTAGGACGCACGACCAGCTCCTACAATGAGCAGTTCTTC.

The rearrangement links TRBV5-1 to TRBJ1-1; 9 nucleotides match TRBD1. This CDR3 is 16 amino acids long. The junction had 10 bases not matched to a gene; V was cut back by 4 bases and J by 3 bases. Germline V gene data show CDR1 as SGHRS and CDR2 as YFSETQ. The CDR3 DNA is TGCGCCAGCAGCCCAGGACAGGGGTTTGGGTACACTGAAGCTTTCTTT. Its protein product is CASSPGQGFGYTEAFF.

The V gene is TRBV5-4, the J gene TRBJ2-7, with 9 bases fitting TRBD1. The V gene end was trimmed by 3 bases and the J gene end by 6 bases; junction bases not matched to a gene: 7. The CDR3 consists of 14 residues. Germline V lookup: CDR1 SGHNT, CDR2 YYREEE (reference sequence). The CDR3 bases are TGTGCCAGCAGCTCCGCGGAGGACAGGGGCGAGCAGTACTTC. It encodes CASSSAEDRGEQYF.

V usage is TRBV7-3 and J usage is TRBJ1-1; 7 bases align to TRBD1. This CDR3 spans 13 amino acids. Germline V gene data show CDR1 as SGHTA and CDR2 as FQGTGA. Trimming removed 5 bases from V and 3 bases from J; junction bases left unmatched: 3. This CDR3 reads CASSLDRDTEAFF. The CDR3 DNA reads TGTGCCAGCAGCCTTGACAGGGACACTGAAGCTTTCTTT.

The chain combines TRBV7-9 with TRBJ1-1, with 8 bases lining up with TRBD1. CDR3 length equals 16 residues. Germline CDR1 is SEHNR and CDR2 is FQNEAQ (reference sequence). V lost 5 bases and J lost 1; bases outside the gene matches: 9. CDR3 nucleotides: TGTGCCAGCAGCCCCCGACCCGGGACAGGGAACACTGAAGCTTTCTTT. It specifies CASSPRPGTGNTEAFF.

The V call is TRBV6-6, the J call TRBJ1-4, with TRBD1 matching 8 bases. The CDR3 runs to 16 residues. Germline assignment: CDR1 MNHNY and CDR2 SVGAGI (reference sequence). The ends lost 0 bases at V and 8 bases at J; junction bases unmatched: 8. The CDR3 sequence is CASSYSLQGANEKLFF. The CDR3 DNA follows: TGTGCCAGCAGTTACTCTCTCCAGGGGGCGAACGAAAAACTGTTTTTT.